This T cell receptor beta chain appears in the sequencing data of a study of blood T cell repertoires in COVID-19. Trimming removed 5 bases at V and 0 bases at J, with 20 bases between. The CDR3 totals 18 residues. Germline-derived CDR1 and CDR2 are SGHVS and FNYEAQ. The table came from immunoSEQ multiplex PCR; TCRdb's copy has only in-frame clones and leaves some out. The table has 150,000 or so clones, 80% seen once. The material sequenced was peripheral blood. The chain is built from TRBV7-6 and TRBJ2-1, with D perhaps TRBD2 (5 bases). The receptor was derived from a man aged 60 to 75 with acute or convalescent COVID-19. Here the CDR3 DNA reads TGTGCCAGCAGCCCGCTCCCGGCAGCGGCGACCTCCTACAATGAGCAGTTCTTC. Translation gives CASSPLPAAATSYNEQFF.